This T cell receptor beta chain originates from a study of OX40 agonist ivuxolimab in advanced cancers. Across the whole study: Patients' therapy was ivuxolimab, an antibody that acts as an agonist of OX40 (CD134). Partial responses occurred in Three dose-escalation patients, one with hepatocellular carcinoma and two with cutaneous melanoma. Among those enrolled, mean age was about 63 years (range about 23 to 85) and about 79% were male.

Study-wide points: Compared with CD4+, CD8+ T cells on average had more expanded clones.

On this clone: Its cognate antigen is unknown.

The data were produced by immunoSEQ multiplex PCR, yet TCRdb's version contains in-frame clones alone and is incomplete. Of more than 60,000 clones listed, roughly 80% are singletons. Germline CDR1 is LNHNV and CDR2 is YYDKDF (reference sequence). Trimming took 6 bases from V and 0 from J; bases not matched to a gene: 8. The CDR3 length is 16 residues. This sample comprised CD4+ or CD8+ T cells sorted from blood, obtained in a trial of the OX40 agonist ivuxolimab. This receptor was identified in an adult with an advanced solid tumor such as melanoma, head and neck, liver or kidney cancer. V and J are TRBV15 and TRBJ1-1, with TRBD1 identical over 9 bases. This CDR3 reads CATSRDREGLNTEAFF. In DNA form, the CDR3 reads TGTGCCACCAGTAGGGACAGGGAGGGGTTGAACACTGAAGCTTTCTTT.